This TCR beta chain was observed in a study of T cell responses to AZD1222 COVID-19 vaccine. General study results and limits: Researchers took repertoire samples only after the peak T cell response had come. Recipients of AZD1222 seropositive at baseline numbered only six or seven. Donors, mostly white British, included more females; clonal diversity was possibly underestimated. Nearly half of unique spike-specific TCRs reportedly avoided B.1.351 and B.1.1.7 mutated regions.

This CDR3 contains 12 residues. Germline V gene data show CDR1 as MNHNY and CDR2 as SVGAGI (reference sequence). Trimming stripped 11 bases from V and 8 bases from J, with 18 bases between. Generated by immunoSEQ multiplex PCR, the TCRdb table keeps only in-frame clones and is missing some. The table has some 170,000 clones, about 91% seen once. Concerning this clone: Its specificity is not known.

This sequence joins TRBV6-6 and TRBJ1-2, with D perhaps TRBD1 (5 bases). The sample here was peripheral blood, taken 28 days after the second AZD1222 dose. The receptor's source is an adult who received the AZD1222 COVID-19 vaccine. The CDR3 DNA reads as TGTGCCTGCTGGGACGGGCCGGGGGGCTACACCTTC. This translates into CACWDGPGGYTF.